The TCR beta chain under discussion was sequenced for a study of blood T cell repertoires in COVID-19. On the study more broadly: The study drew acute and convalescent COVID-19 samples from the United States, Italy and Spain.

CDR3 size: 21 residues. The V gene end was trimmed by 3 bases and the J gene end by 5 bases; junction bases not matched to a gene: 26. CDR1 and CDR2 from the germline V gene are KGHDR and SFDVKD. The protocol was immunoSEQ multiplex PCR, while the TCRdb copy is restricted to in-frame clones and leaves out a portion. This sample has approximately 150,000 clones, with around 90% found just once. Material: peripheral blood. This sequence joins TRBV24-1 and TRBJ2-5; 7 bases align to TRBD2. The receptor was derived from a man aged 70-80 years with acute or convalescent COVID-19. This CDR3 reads CATSDAPGGRVDSGSSETQYF. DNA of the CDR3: TGTGCCACCAGTGATGCCCCTGGTGGTAGGGTGGATAGCGGGTCTTCCGAGACCCAGTACTTC.